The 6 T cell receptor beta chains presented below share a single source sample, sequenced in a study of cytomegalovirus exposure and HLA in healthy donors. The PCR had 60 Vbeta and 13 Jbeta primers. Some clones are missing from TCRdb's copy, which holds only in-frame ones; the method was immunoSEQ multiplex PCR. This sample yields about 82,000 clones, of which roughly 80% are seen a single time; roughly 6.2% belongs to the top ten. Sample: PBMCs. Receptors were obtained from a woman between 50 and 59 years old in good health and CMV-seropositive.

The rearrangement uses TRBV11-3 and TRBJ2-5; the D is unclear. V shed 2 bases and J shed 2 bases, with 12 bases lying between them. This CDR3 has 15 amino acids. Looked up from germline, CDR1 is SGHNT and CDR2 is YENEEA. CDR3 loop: CASSLNPGKQETQYF. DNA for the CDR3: TGTGCCAGCAGCTTAAATCCAGGAAAACAAGAGACCCAGTACTTC.

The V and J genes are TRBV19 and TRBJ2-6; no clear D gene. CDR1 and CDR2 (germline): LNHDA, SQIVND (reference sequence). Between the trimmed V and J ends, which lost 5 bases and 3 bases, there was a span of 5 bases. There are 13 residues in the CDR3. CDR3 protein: CASSGRGANVLTF. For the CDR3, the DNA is TGTGCCAGTAGTGGGCGTGGGGCCAACGTCCTGACTTTC.

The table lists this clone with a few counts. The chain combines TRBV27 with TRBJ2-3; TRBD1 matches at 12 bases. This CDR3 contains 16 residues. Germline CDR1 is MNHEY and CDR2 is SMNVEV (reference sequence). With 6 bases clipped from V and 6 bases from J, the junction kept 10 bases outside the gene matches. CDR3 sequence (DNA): TGTGCCAGCAGAGACTCGGGACAGGGGGCTTTTGATACGCAGTATTTT. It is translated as CASRDSGQGAFDTQYF.

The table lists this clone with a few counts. The CDR3 spells CSVRIKTGGYGYTF. The CDR3 DNA follows: TGCAGCGTACGGATTAAGACAGGCGGTTATGGCTACACCTTC. This sequence joins TRBV29-1 and TRBJ1-2; D is perhaps TRBD1 (6 bases). CDR1 is SQVTM, CDR2 ANQGSEA, per germline. The CDR3 is 14 amino acids. Between the trimmed V and J ends, which lost 6 bases and 5 bases, there was a span of 19 bases.

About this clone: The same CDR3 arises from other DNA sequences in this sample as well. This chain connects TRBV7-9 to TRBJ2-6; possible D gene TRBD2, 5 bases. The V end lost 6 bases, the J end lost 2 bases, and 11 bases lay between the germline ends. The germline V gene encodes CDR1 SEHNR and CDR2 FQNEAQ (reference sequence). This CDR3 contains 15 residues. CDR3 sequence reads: CASSLTGAGANVLTF. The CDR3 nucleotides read TGTGCCAGCAGTCTCACCGGGGCTGGGGCCAACGTCCTGACTTTC.

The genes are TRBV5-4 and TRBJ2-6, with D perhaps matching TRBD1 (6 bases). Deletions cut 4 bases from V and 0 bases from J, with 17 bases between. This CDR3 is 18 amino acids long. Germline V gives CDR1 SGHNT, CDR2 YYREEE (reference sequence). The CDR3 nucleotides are TGTGCCAGCAGCCCATCCAGGGGACCGGGCTCTGGGGCCAACGTCCTGACTTTC. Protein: CASSPSRGPGSGANVLTF.